One sample yielded the 24 T cell receptor beta chains listed below, sequenced in a study of T-cell memory formation after mild COVID-19. TCRdb passed the 5' RACE reads through MiXCR, listing each CDR3 protein once. The data contain approximately 500,000 distinct CDR3 sequences, around 25% of them singletons. Sequencing input: PBMCs or a T cell subset sorted from them (not recorded which). Receptors originate from an adult woman who had mild COVID-19 (a few samples of this study predate the infection). Cell type and time point are not known.

The V gene is TRBV12-3 or TRBV12-4, the J gene TRBJ1-5, with TRBD1 as a possible D gene (5 bases). V dropped 4 bases and J dropped 6 bases, with 13 bases sitting between them. This CDR3 has 14 amino acids. CDR3 coding DNA: TGTGCCAGCAGTTCCCCCAGGCAGGGTCAGCCCCAGCATTTT. Amino acids: CASSSPRQGQPQHF.

The chain has TRBV24-1 and TRBJ1-2; D not certain. Germline CDR1 reads KGHDR; CDR2 reads SFDVKD. V gave up 0 bases and J gave up 2 bases, with 6 bases separating them. This CDR3 contains 14 residues. The CDR3 spells CATSDLRQNYGYTF. In DNA form, the CDR3 reads TGTGCCACCAGTGATTTGCGGCAGAACTATGGCTACACCTTC.

This clonotype was detected a few times. V and J are TRBV20-1 and TRBJ1-4; no reliable D call. CDR3 size: 15 residues. Trimming shortened V by 5 bases and J by 8 bases, and 21 bases separated the two germline ends. CDR1 and CDR2 from the germline V gene are DFQATT and SNEGSKA (reference sequence). The CDR3 spells CSAPDAAANLEKLFF. DNA for the CDR3: TGCAGTGCTCCTGATGCGGCAGCCAATTTAGAAAAACTGTTTTTT.

This sequence joins TRBV20-1 and TRBJ1-4; 7 bases are a match to TRBD1. This CDR3 region has 15 residues. Trimming at V came to 6 bases and at J to 3 bases, leaving 10 bases not matched to a gene. The germline V gene encodes CDR1 DFQATT and CDR2 SNEGSKA (reference sequence). The CDR3 protein is CSAPAGGGANEKLFF. The CDR3 DNA follows: TGCAGTGCACCAGCAGGGGGAGGGGCTAATGAAAAACTGTTTTTT.

This clonotype was recorded many times. This chain links TRBV4-2 with TRBJ2-2; D is unclear. V lost 5 bases and J 1 base, leaving 5 bases between the germline ends. Germline lookup yields CDR1 LGHNA and CDR2 YNFKEQ. The CDR3 has 13 residues. The CDR3 sequence is CASSTQNTGELFF. CDR3 in DNA: TGTGCCAGCAGCACCCAGAACACCGGGGAGCTGTTTTTT.

The CDR3 loop is CASSQDRAANYGYTF. The CDR3 DNA follows: TGTGCCAGCAGCCAAGATAGGGCAGCCAACTATGGCTACACCTTC. The J gene is TRBJ1-2, the V gene TRBV4-2; D uncertain. CDR1 and CDR2 (germline): LGHNA, YNFKEQ. The CDR3 runs 15 residues. V lost 0 bases, J lost 2 bases, and 10 bases lay in between.

The chain joins TRBV9 to TRBJ2-1; perhaps D is TRBD1 or TRBD2 (7 bases each). The length of the CDR3 is 16 residues. Germline V gene lookup returns CDR1 SGDLS and CDR2 YYNGEE. With 0 bases removed from V and 3 bases from J, the gap between germline ends came to 13 bases. CDR3 amino acids: CASSVGSGTDYNEQFF. The CDR3 bases are TGTGCCAGCAGCGTAGGAAGCGGGACAGACTACAATGAGCAGTTCTTC.

V and J are TRBV7-6 and TRBJ2-3; D is unclear. Germline V gives CDR1 SGHVS, CDR2 FNYEAQ. CDR3 length: 15 amino acids. V shed 2 bases and J shed 6 bases, with 15 bases lying between them. The CDR3 sequence is CASSLMSAFRDTQYF. CDR3 sequence (DNA): TGTGCCAGCAGCTTAATGTCGGCGTTCAGGGATACGCAGTATTTT.

The chain is built from TRBV9 and TRBJ2-7; 8 positions agree with TRBD2. The V gene's germline CDR1 is SGDLS and CDR2 YYNGEE. J lost 5 bases, V lost 3 bases, and 10 bases had no gene match. The CDR3 totals 15 residues. The CDR3 DNA is TGTGCCAGCAGCGCCAGCGGGGGCTCCGGGCACGAGCAGTACTTC. It codes for CASSASGGSGHEQYF.

This rearrangement joins TRBV12-3 or TRBV12-4 to TRBJ2-7; D not certain. Trimming took off 5 bases at V and 6 bases at J, with 17 bases between the two ends. This CDR3 contains 14 residues. CDR3 nucleotide sequence: TGTGCCAGCAGTATCCGTTACCGCGCCTCCGAGCAGTACTTC. Translated: CASSIRYRASEQYF.

The CDR3 nucleotides are TGTGCCAGCAGCTTAGAGACTTACAATCAGCCCCAGCATTTT. Translating gives CASSLETYNQPQHF. The gene calls are TRBV7-2 and TRBJ1-5; no clear D. The length of the CDR3 is 14 residues. The V gene lost 1 base and the J gene lost 3 bases, with 7 bases spanning the gap. Germline CDR1 reads SGHTA; CDR2 reads FQGNSA.

CDR3 residues: CASSLASLGTGELFF. CDR3 nucleotide sequence: TGTGCCAGCAGCTTAGCTAGCTTGGGCACCGGGGAGCTGTTTTTT. The chain carries TRBV7-3 and TRBJ2-2, with D possibly matching TRBD2 (5 bases). Germline CDR1 SGHTA, CDR2 FQGTGA. CDR3 size: 15 residues. V lost 2 bases and J 4 bases, leaving 11 bases between the germline ends.

This clonotype was observed many times. The chain joins TRBV6-5 to TRBJ1-2; TRBD1 matches at 10 bases. Trimming cost V 7 bases and J 8 bases; bases outside gene matches: 7. The CDR3 runs to 13 residues. Germline V gene lookup returns CDR1 MNHEY and CDR2 SVGAGI. In nucleotides, the CDR3 is TGTGCCAGCACAGCCGGGACAGGGGTGGGCTACACCTTC. As protein: CASTAGTGVGYTF.

A few counts support this clonotype. The J gene is TRBJ2-2, the V gene TRBV20-1; the D is unclear. The CDR3 length is 13 residues. CDR1 is DFQATT and CDR2 is SNEGSKA in the germline V gene (reference sequence). The germline V and J ends were trimmed by 0 bases and 2 bases, with 4 bases remaining between them. Written as DNA, the CDR3 is TGCAGTGCTAGAGATTCAAACACCGGGGAGCTGTTTTTT. It specifies CSARDSNTGELFF.

This chain joins TRBV18 and TRBJ2-1, with 12 bases identical to TRBD2. The length of the CDR3 is 17 residues. The V gene end was trimmed by 2 bases and the J gene end by 4 bases; junction bases not matched to a gene: 6. Per germline, CDR1 KGHSH and CDR2 LQKENI. CDR3 in amino acids: CASSPGGLAGGYNEQFF. The CDR3 nucleotides read TGTGCCAGCTCACCAGGCGGGCTAGCGGGAGGGTACAATGAGCAGTTCTTC.

This chain connects TRBV5-6 to TRBJ2-2; no reliable D call. CDR3 size: 13 residues. The V end was cut by 0 bases, the J end by 4 bases, with 4 bases between. The germline V gene has CDR1 SGHDT and CDR2 YYEEEE. This chain's CDR3 is CASSLDRTGELFF. The CDR3 coding sequence is TGTGCCAGCAGCTTGGACCGCACCGGGGAGCTGTTTTTT.

This clonotype was detected only a few times. The chain uses TRBV13 and TRBJ2-5, with 7 bases matching TRBD2. Germline CDR1 PRHDT, CDR2 FYEKMQ (reference sequence). V was pared by 5 bases and J by 3 bases, with 12 bases of the junction left unmatched. The CDR3 spans 16 residues. CDR3 sequence (DNA): TGTGCCAGCAGCCCCCCATTTGGCGGGGGAAAAGAGACCCAGTACTTC. It is translated as CASSPPFGGGKETQYF.

The genes are TRBV5-6 and TRBJ2-5; possibly TRBD2 for D (6 bases). The germline V gene encodes CDR1 SGHDT and CDR2 YYEEEE. V lost 2 bases to trimming and J lost 5 bases, with 13 bases between them. This CDR3 has 14 residues. CDR3 in DNA: TGTGCCAGCAGCTTTGGGGTAGCGGAGGAGACCCAGTACTTC. It encodes CASSFGVAEETQYF.

This chain uses TRBV24-1 with TRBJ2-2, with 7 bases identical to TRBD1. The V segment lost 6 bases and the J segment 1 base; nucleotides outside the gene matches: 19. The germline gives CDR1 KGHDR, CDR2 SFDVKD. The CDR3 loop spans 20 amino acids. This CDR3 reads CATSPAFPRLTGVNTGELFF. CDR3 DNA sequence: TGTGCCACCAGTCCGGCCTTCCCCAGACTAACAGGGGTGAACACCGGGGAGCTGTTTTTT.

This rearrangement joins TRBV6-5 to TRBJ2-7; D gene ambiguous. The CDR3 contains 15 residues. The V and J ends lost 0 bases and 5 bases respectively, with 14 bases between them. Germline-derived CDR1 and CDR2 are MNHEY and SVGAGI. The CDR3 sequence: CASSYSGRAYHEQYF. The CDR3 DNA reads TGTGCCAGCAGTTACTCTGGTCGGGCTTATCACGAGCAGTACTTC.

This clonotype was picked up a small number of times. V usage is TRBV24-1 and J usage is TRBJ1-1, with D perhaps TRBD1 (6 bases). V dropped 7 bases and J dropped 1 base, with 12 bases sitting between them. CDR1 and CDR2 from the germline V gene are KGHDR and SFDVKD. The CDR3 totals 14 residues. CDR3 sequence: CATRAQGQNTEAFF. The CDR3 nucleotides are TGTGCCACCAGGGCCCAGGGACAGAACACTGAAGCTTTCTTT.

The V gene is TRBV9, the J gene TRBJ1-3, with 7 bases lining up with TRBD1. The V gene's germline CDR1 is SGDLS and CDR2 YYNGEE. J lost 3 bases, V lost 3 bases, and 9 bases had no gene match. CDR3 length equals 16 residues. For the CDR3, the DNA is TGTGCCAGCAGCGCCCTTCTCCAGGGGGATGGAAACACCATATATTTT. Protein: CASSALLQGDGNTIYF.

The rearrangement links TRBV20-1 to TRBJ2-7; D possibly matches TRBD1 or TRBD2 (5 bases each). This CDR3 has 17 amino acids. Germline CDR1 DFQATT, CDR2 SNEGSKA (reference sequence). Trimming stripped 2 bases from V and 0 bases from J, with 20 bases between. The CDR3 coding sequence is TGCAGTGCTAGACCCCGTATGGGACGTCAGATCTCCTACGAGCAGTACTTC. Its protein product is CSARPRMGRQISYEQYF.

V usage is TRBV30 and J usage is TRBJ1-2; D possibly corresponds to TRBD1 (5 bases). The CDR3 sequence is 11 residues long. The V end was cut by 0 bases, the J end by 8 bases, with 7 bases between. The germline gives CDR1 GTSNPN, CDR2 SVGIG (reference sequence). The CDR3 region is CAWSVGAGYTF. The CDR3 coding sequence is TGTGCCTGGAGTGTAGGGGCGGGCTACACCTTC.